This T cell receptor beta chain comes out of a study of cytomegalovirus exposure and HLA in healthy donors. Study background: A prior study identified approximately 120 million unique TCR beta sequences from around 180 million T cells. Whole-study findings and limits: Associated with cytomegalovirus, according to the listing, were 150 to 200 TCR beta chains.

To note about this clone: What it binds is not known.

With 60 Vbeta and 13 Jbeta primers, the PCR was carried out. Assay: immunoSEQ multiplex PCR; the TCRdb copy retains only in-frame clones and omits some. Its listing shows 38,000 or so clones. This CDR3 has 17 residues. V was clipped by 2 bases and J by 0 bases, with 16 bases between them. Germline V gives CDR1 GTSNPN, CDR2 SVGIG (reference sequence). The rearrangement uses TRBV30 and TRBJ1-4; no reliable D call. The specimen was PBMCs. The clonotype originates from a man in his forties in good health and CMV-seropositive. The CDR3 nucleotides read TGTGCCTGGAGTCCTGGCCCCGGGGTTCCAACTAATGAAAAACTGTTTTTT. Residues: CAWSPGPGVPTNEKLFF. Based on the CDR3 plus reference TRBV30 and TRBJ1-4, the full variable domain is SQTIHQWPATLVQPVGSPLSLECTVEGTSNPNLYWYRQAAGRGLQLLFYSVGIGQISSEVPQNLSASRPQDRQFILSSKKLLLSDSGFYLCAWSPGPGVPTNEKLFFGSGTQLSVL.